The clone carrying this TCR beta chain was seen ten or more times. As yet, its antigen is unknown. The data were obtained in a study of identical twins. Findings and caveats of the study: Excess low generation probability was seen in twin-shared out-of-frame alpha sequences. Cord blood beta clonotypes that were abundant carried fewer insertions, and memory repertoires showed no such trend. Modeled out-of-frame TCR alpha sharing in monozygotic twins fell below observed levels.

cDNA molecules carried unique molecular identifiers, and template switching added a universal primer site. Each CDR3 protein is one row after TCRdb ran MiXCR on the 5' RACE reads. The sample contains under 300,000 distinct CDR3 sequences, about 9% of which appear only once. V was clipped by 4 bases and J by 5 bases; unmatched bases: 7. Germline CDR1 SEHNR, CDR2 FQNEAQ (reference sequence). The CDR3 has 15 residues. These same data were also listed under a study on yellow fever vaccine responses in identical twins.

This TCR was sampled from a woman between 18 and 29 years old in good health. This chain connects TRBV7-9 to TRBJ2-7; 11 bases agree with TRBD2. Specimen: CD8+ T cells sorted from blood. The CDR3 protein is CASSSRLAGTHEQYF. In DNA form, the CDR3 reads TGTGCCAGCAGCTCACGACTAGCGGGAACCCACGAGCAGTACTTC. Full variable domain (rest looked up from reference TRBV7-9 and TRBJ2-7): DTGVSQNPRHKITKRGQNVTFRCDPISEHNRLYWYRQTLGQGPEFLTYFQNEAQLEKSRLLSDRFSAERPKGSFSTLEIQRTEQGDSAMYLCASSSRLAGTHEQYFGPGTRLTVT.